The 6 T cell receptor beta chains in this list originate from one sample, sequenced in a study of identical twins (dated by TCRdb to the mid-2010s). The protocol used for the library was 5' RACE. TCRdb shows the sequencer as Illumina HiSeq 2000. TCRdb reran the public reads through fastp at Q25 and MiXCR, keeping productive beta chains. Entries that share a CDR3 protein sequence are merged under the most common genes and DNA. The sample table contains 400,000 to 550,000 distinct CDR3 sequences; only one count was recorded for approximately 14% of them. The ten largest clonotypes hold about 0.94% of the sample. The same data also contributed to another study, on yellow fever vaccine responses in identical twins.

The sequenced sample consisted of CD4+ T cells sorted from blood. These receptors were obtained from a woman between 18 and 30 years old in good health.

The chain combines TRBV19 with TRBJ2-5; D gene uncertain. Germline CDR1 is LNHDA and CDR2 is SQIVND (reference sequence). V was shortened by 4 bases and J by 4 bases, with 16 bases between the two germline ends. This CDR3 is built from 15 residues. The CDR3: CASSKPAIIPETQYF. Written as DNA, the CDR3 is TGTGCCAGTAGTAAGCCGGCAATTATCCCAGAGACCCAGTACTTC. Combining the CDR3 with reference TRBV19 and TRBJ2-5 gives the whole variable domain DGGITQSPKYLFRKEGQNVTLSCEQNLNHDAMYWYRQDPGQGLRLIYYSQIVNDFQKGDIAEGYSVSREKKESFPLTVTSAQKNPTAFYLCASSKPAIIPETQYFGPGTRLLVL.

This clonotype was seen more than once but under ten times. The chain carries TRBV12-5 and TRBJ1-1; the D is unclear. V was pared by 1 base and J by 0 bases, with 15 bases between. From germline, CDR1 is LGHNT and CDR2 FRNRAP. The CDR3 extends over 17 amino acids. CDR3 residues: CASGLAHKDLMNTEAFF. CDR3 bases: TGTGCTAGTGGTTTGGCTCACAAGGACCTTATGAACACTGAAGCTTTCTTT.

In this sample, this clonotype turned up a few times. Mismatch with germline at one junction end may stem from a read error. The chain recombines TRBV5-4 with TRBJ2-7; perhaps TRBD1 as D (5 bases). The CDR3 loop spans 13 amino acids. Germline-derived CDR1 and CDR2 are SGHNT and YYREEE (reference sequence). CDR3 protein: CAISSDKSYEQYF. The CDR3 nucleotides are TGTGCCATCAGCTCGGACAAGTCCTACGAGCAGTACTTC.

This chain uses TRBV15 with TRBJ2-7; 10 bases map to TRBD1. Germline V gene sequence: CDR1 LNHNV, CDR2 YYDKDF (reference sequence). The CDR3 totals 17 residues. With 5 bases clipped from V and 5 bases from J, the junction kept 15 bases outside the gene matches. The CDR3 DNA reads TGTGCCACCAGCGCCAGATTGGTGGGACAGGGGCGGCACGAGCAGTACTTC. Translating it yields CATSARLVGQGRHEQYF.

This clonotype came up many times. The gene calls are TRBV6-1 and TRBJ1-2, with D tentatively TRBD1 (5 bases). Trimming took 6 bases from V and 4 from J, leaving 15 bases between them. The CDR3 runs 14 residues. CDR1 and CDR2 (germline): MNHNS, SASEGT. The CDR3 is CASRAGHGSYGYTF. The CDR3 DNA follows: TGTGCCAGCAGGGCCGGACATGGAAGCTATGGCTACACCTTC.

The CDR3, as DNA: TGTGCCAGCTCACCTCGGATAACAGGAGGCCAAGAGACCCAGTACTTC. This encodes CASSPRITGGQETQYF. This chain joins TRBV18 and TRBJ2-5, with D tentatively TRBD1 or TRBD2 (5 bases each). The CDR3 is 16 amino acids. Germline CDR1 KGHSH, CDR2 LQKENI. V was cut by 3 bases and J by 1 base, with 15 bases left in between.